Following are 19 T cell receptor beta chains from one sample sequenced in a study of Ad26.COV2.S vaccination and SARS-CoV-2 variants. Sequencing was performed with immunoSEQ multiplex PCR; in TCRdb, only in-frame clones are kept and a portion is missing. The table shows approximately 340,000 clones, with 70% to 90% occurring only once. As to treatment: about 20 received Ad26.COV2.S at low or high dose, single or two shots; roughly five received placebo; per-sample allocation not given. Samples came from day 63 after the first vaccine or placebo injection. This material consisted of peripheral blood, taken in a trial of Ad26.COV2.S vaccine versus placebo. The receptors were sampled from a person aged 18-60 years who received the Ad26.COV2.S COVID-19 vaccine or a placebo.

This chain links TRBV2 with TRBJ2-7, with D perhaps TRBD1 (6 bases). Trimming removed 4 bases at V and 3 bases at J, with 13 bases between. CDR3 size: 14 residues. Germline V lookup: CDR1 SNHLY, CDR2 FYNNEI. The chain's CDR3 is CASSGGRTSYEQYF. The CDR3 nucleotides are TGTGCCAGCAGTGGGGGGCGTACTAGCTACGAGCAGTACTTC. The full variable domain, with the rest looked up from reference TRBV2 and TRBJ2-7, is EPEVTQTPSHQVTQMGQEVILRCVPISNHLYFYWYRQILGQKVEFLVSFYNNEISEKSEIFDDQFSVERPDGSNFTLKIRSTKLEDSAMYFCASSGGRTSYEQYFGPGTRLTVT.

This chain uses TRBV30 with TRBJ2-3; D ambiguous. Looked up from germline, CDR1 is GTSNPN and CDR2 is SVGIG (reference sequence). Trimming cost V 4 bases and J 0 bases, with 5 bases left between them. This CDR3 is 12 amino acids long. DNA of the CDR3: TGTGCCTGGACCCCCAGCACAGATACGCAGTATTTT. This gives the protein CAWTPSTDTQYF.

DNA for the CDR3: TGCAGCGTTGACAGGGGTATGCGGGAAGGTACTGAAGCTTTCTTT. This gives the protein CSVDRGMREGTEAFF. V and J are TRBV29-1 and TRBJ1-1; D may be TRBD1 (6 bases). V was cut by 3 bases and J by 5 bases, with 19 bases left in between. CDR1 and CDR2 from the germline V gene are SQVTM and ANQGSEA. The length of the CDR3 is 15 residues. The variable domain in full, completed from reference TRBV29-1 and TRBJ1-1, reads SAVISQKPSRDICQRGTSLTIQCQVDSQVTMMFWYRQQPGQSLTLIATANQGSEATYESGFVIDKFPISRPNLTFSTLTVSNMSPEDSSIYLCSVDRGMREGTEAFFGQGTRLTVV.

This clone was detected only a few times. The chain links TRBV19 to TRBJ2-7, with a possible D match to TRBD2 (7 bases). The CDR3 is made up of 14 amino acids. Between the trimmed V and J ends, which lost 5 bases and 1 base, there was a span of 12 bases. Per germline, CDR1 LNHDA and CDR2 SQIVND (reference sequence). The CDR3 protein is CASSLSGTSYEQYF. The CDR3 region has the DNA TGTGCCAGTAGTTTGAGCGGGACATCCTACGAGCAGTACTTC.

The rearrangement joins TRBV7-9 to TRBJ1-5; 10 bases map to TRBD1. Trimming took 4 bases from V and 3 from J; bases not matched to a gene: 6. CDR3 length: 16 amino acids. Per germline, CDR1 SEHNR and CDR2 FQNEAQ (reference sequence). Here the CDR3 DNA reads TGTGCCAGCAGCTCCGGGACAGGGGCAAACAATCAGCCCCAGCATTTT. Protein sequence: CASSSGTGANNQPQHF.

This chain uses TRBV9 with TRBJ2-7; D not certain. V was shortened by 4 bases and J by 4 bases, with 9 bases between the two germline ends. Germline assignment: CDR1 SGDLS and CDR2 YYNGEE. The CDR3 has 12 amino acids. The CDR3 sequence is CASSKDGYEQYF. CDR3 bases: TGTGCCAGCAGCAAGGACGGTTACGAGCAGTACTTC.

This clone was recorded once. The chain combines TRBV28 with TRBJ2-1; TRBD2 matches 16 bases. This CDR3 comprises 19 residues. The germline CDR1 and CDR2 sequences are MDHEN and SYDVKM. The ends lost 5 bases at V and 2 bases at J; junction bases unmatched: 9. The CDR3 coding sequence is TGTGCCAGCAGTCTCCGCCCGGGACTAGCGGGAGGGACCTACAATGAGCAGTTCTTC. Amino acid sequence: CASSLRPGLAGGTYNEQFF.

Worth noting for this clone: The sample holds other DNA sequences that translate to the same CDR3. The J gene is TRBJ1-2, the V gene TRBV3-1 (or the pseudogene TRBV3-2), with TRBD1 as a possible D gene (5 bases). Trimming took 5 bases from V and 2 from J, leaving 9 bases between them. The CDR3 extends over 13 amino acids. Germline V gene lookup returns CDR1 LGHDT and CDR2 YNNKEL (reference sequence). The CDR3 sequence: CASSSRDNYGYTF. The CDR3 DNA is TGTGCCAGCAGCAGCCGGGACAACTATGGCTACACCTTC.

CDR3 protein: CASSPQDQETQYF. CDR3 DNA sequence: TGTGCCAGTAGTCCACAGGACCAAGAGACCCAGTACTTC. The chain is built from TRBV19 and TRBJ2-5; TRBD1 is a possible D gene (5 bases). V dropped 5 bases and J dropped 0 bases, with 7 bases sitting between them. The germline V gene has CDR1 LNHDA and CDR2 SQIVND (reference sequence). This CDR3 spans 13 amino acids.

This chain connects TRBV5-4 to TRBJ1-1; possible D gene TRBD1, 5 bases. Germline V gene data show CDR1 as SGHNT and CDR2 as YYREEE (reference sequence). CDR3 size: 16 residues. Deletions cut 5 bases from V and 1 base from J, with 18 bases between. CDR3 coding DNA: TGTGCCAGCAGACCCAATCCCGGACACCGGAACACTGAAGCTTTCTTT. Translating gives CASRPNPGHRNTEAFF. The entire variable domain, with the rest obtained from reference TRBV5-4 and TRBJ1-1, is as follows: ETGVTQSPTHLIKTRGQQVTLRCSSQSGHNTVSWYQQALGQGPQFIFQYYREEENGRGNFPPRFSGLQFPNYSSELNVNALELDDSALYLCASRPNPGHRNTEAFFGQGTRLTVV.

The rearrangement uses TRBV5-5 and TRBJ2-2; a weak D match, TRBD1 (6 bases). The CDR3 totals 15 residues. The V gene lost 2 bases and the J gene lost 4 bases, with 12 bases spanning the gap. Germline assignment: CDR1 SGHKS and CDR2 YYEKEE (reference sequence). CDR3 protein: CASSFSGAGTGELFF. CDR3 coding DNA: TGTGCCAGCAGCTTTTCAGGGGCCGGCACCGGGGAGCTGTTTTTT.

The DNA of the CDR3 is TGTGCCAGCTCACCGCGGGACATCACCGGAAACACCATATATTTT. Protein: CASSPRDITGNTIYF. The chain links TRBV18 to TRBJ1-3, with a possible D match to TRBD1 (6 bases). Germline CDR1 and CDR2: KGHSH and LQKENI. V lost 3 bases to trimming and J lost 4 bases, with 13 bases between them. The CDR3 runs to 15 residues.

The chain employs TRBV10-3 and TRBJ2-1; TRBD1 agrees at 7 bases. Germline V CDR1 and CDR2: ENHRY, SYGVKD. The CDR3 spans 14 residues. After removal of 9 bases from V and 1 base from J, the junction contained 6 bases not matched to a gene. The CDR3 spells CAIEGTDSYNEQFF. In DNA form, the CDR3 reads TGTGCCATTGAAGGGACAGATTCCTACAATGAGCAGTTCTTC.

The rearrangement joins TRBV10-2 to TRBJ2-3; 9 bases line up with TRBD2. V trimming: 2 bases; J trimming: 1 base; junction bases outside the gene matches: 1. Per germline, CDR1 WSHSY and CDR2 SAAADI. The length of the CDR3 is 15 residues. The CDR3 DNA is TGCGCCAGCAGTGAGAGGACTAGCGGCACAGATACGCAGTATTTT. It yields the protein CASSERTSGTDTQYF.

This sequence joins TRBV7-6 and TRBJ2-3, with 7 bases fitting TRBD1. The J segment lost 3 bases and the V segment lost 5 bases, leaving 8 bases of the junction unmatched. This CDR3 has 15 residues. Germline values: CDR1 SGHVS, CDR2 FNYEAQ. Written as DNA, the CDR3 is TGTGCCAGCAGCCCAGGGGGTAGTGCAACAGATACGCAGTATTTT. Amino acids: CASSPGGSATDTQYF.

The chain has TRBV15 and TRBJ1-5, with a possible D match to TRBD1 (6 bases). There are 16 residues in the CDR3. Between the trimmed V and J ends, which lost 0 bases and 9 bases, there was a span of 18 bases. The germline CDR1 and CDR2 sequences are LNHNV and YYDKDF (reference sequence). In DNA, the CDR3 is TGTGCCACCAGCAGAGATTTATCAGGGGTGGGGGGGCCCCAGCATTTT. Protein product: CATSRDLSGVGGPQHF.

This rearrangement joins TRBV11-2 to TRBJ2-1; the match to TRBD1 covers 12 bases. CDR3 size: 16 residues. Per the germline V gene, CDR1 is SGHAT and CDR2 is FQNNGV. Unmatched junction bases numbered 9, after V lost 5 bases and J lost 7 bases. The CDR3 loop reads CASSTRRDRGRNEQFF. CDR3 nucleotides: TGTGCCAGCAGCACCCGCCGGGACAGGGGGCGGAATGAGCAGTTCTTC.

This clone was counted a few times. The chain combines TRBV7-2 with TRBJ1-2, with D perhaps matching TRBD1 (5 bases). This CDR3 has 12 residues. V dropped 8 bases and J dropped 4 bases, with 11 bases sitting between them. Per the germline V gene, CDR1 is SGHTA and CDR2 is FQGNSA. CDR3 in amino acids: CASGGSGYGYTF. The CDR3 DNA reads TGTGCCAGCGGGGGGTCCGGCTATGGCTACACCTTC.

J is TRBJ2-1 and V is TRBV19; 12 positions agree with TRBD2. With 7 bases clipped from V and 0 bases from J, the junction kept 4 bases outside the gene matches. CDR3 length: 16 residues. The germline V gene encodes CDR1 LNHDA and CDR2 SQIVND (reference sequence). The CDR3 DNA is TGTGCCAGTAAGAGGACTAGCGGGGCCTCCTACAATGAGCAGTTCTTC. Translation gives CASKRTSGASYNEQFF.